What follows are 14 T cell receptor beta chains derived from one specimen sequenced in a study of blood T cell repertoires in COVID-19. Only in-frame clones appear in the TCRdb table, and some are missing; sequencing was by immunoSEQ multiplex PCR. The sample lists about 200,000 clones; approximately 80% were seen once. Sequencing used peripheral blood. Receptor source: a woman older than 75 with acute or convalescent COVID-19.

The chain has TRBV11-2 and TRBJ2-1, with D possibly matching TRBD2 (6 bases). V lost 4 bases and J lost 2, with 9 bases in between. The CDR3 is 14 residues long. CDR1 is SGHAT, CDR2 FQNNGV, per germline. The CDR3 DNA reads as TGTGCCAGCAGCTATACGGGGGCCTACAATGAGCAGTTCTTC. It yields the protein CASSYTGAYNEQFF.

The gene calls are TRBV4-1 and TRBJ1-5, with TRBD1 matching over 7 bases. CDR1 and CDR2 from the germline V gene are MGHRA and YSYEKL. V lost 4 bases and J lost 3; bases outside the gene matches: 3. The CDR3 totals 14 residues. The DNA of the CDR3 is TGCGCCAGCAGCCCCGGGACAGACAATCAGCCCCAGCATTTT. The encoded protein is CASSPGTDNQPQHF.

The sample holds a few counts of this clone. The J gene is TRBJ1-5, the V gene TRBV30; TRBD1 matches 7 bases. The CDR3 consists of 14 residues. CDR1 and CDR2 (germline): GTSNPN, SVGIG (reference sequence). With 1 base clipped from V and 7 bases from J, the junction kept 7 bases outside the gene matches. For the CDR3, the DNA is TGTGCCTGGAGTGATCTAGGGGGCCGACAGCCCCAGCATTTT. Its protein is CAWSDLGGRQPQHF.

The V call is TRBV3-1 (or the pseudogene TRBV3-2), the J call TRBJ2-1; D might be TRBD2 (6 bases). V lost 1 base and J lost 11, with 12 bases in between. This CDR3 contains 13 residues. Germline lookup yields CDR1 LGHDT and CDR2 YNNKEL (reference sequence). CDR3: CASSQALGTQQFF. As DNA, the CDR3 is TGTGCCAGCAGCCAAGCCCTGGGGACTCAGCAGTTCTTC.

The chain links TRBV6-5 to TRBJ2-3; D may be TRBD2 (6 bases). The CDR3 has 14 amino acids. V was shortened by 6 bases and J by 6 bases, with 16 bases between the two germline ends. The germline V gene encodes CDR1 MNHEY and CDR2 SVGAGI. The CDR3 loop reads CASSLGGGSDTQYF. In DNA, the CDR3 is TGTGCCAGCAGCCTCGGTGGAGGGTCGGATACGCAGTATTTT.

This chain joins TRBV30 and TRBJ2-3; TRBD2 is a possible D gene (6 bases). Germline V gene lookup returns CDR1 GTSNPN and CDR2 SVGIG (reference sequence). This CDR3 is built from 15 residues. Between the trimmed V and J ends, which lost 4 bases and 0 bases, there was a span of 14 bases. The CDR3 bases are TGTGCCTGGAAGCGGGCCCTCTCTAGCACAGATACGCAGTATTTT. Protein: CAWKRALSSTDTQYF.

This chain connects TRBV6-5 to TRBJ2-1; 9 nucleotides line up with TRBD2. The CDR3 extends over 15 amino acids. V gave up 2 bases and J gave up 7 bases; unmatched junction bases: 6. From germline, CDR1 is MNHEY and CDR2 SVGAGI. CDR3 amino acids: CASSYGGGAENEQFF. CDR3 nucleotide sequence: TGTGCCAGCAGTTACGGCGGGGGGGCCGAGAATGAGCAGTTCTTC.

The chain links TRBV30 to TRBJ2-3, with D unresolved. Trimming removed 7 bases at V and 1 base at J, with 15 bases between. The CDR3 is 14 amino acids. CDR1 is GTSNPN and CDR2 is SVGIG in the germline V gene (reference sequence). In nucleotides, the CDR3 is TGTGCCTCCCCCATAGACATTGGCACAGATACGCAGTATTTT. As protein: CASPIDIGTDTQYF.

V usage is TRBV25-1 and J usage is TRBJ2-5; D perhaps matches TRBD2 (6 bases). Germline V gives CDR1 MGHDK, CDR2 SYGVNS. Trimming stripped 0 bases from V and 0 bases from J, with 14 bases between. The CDR3 spans 17 residues. The CDR3: CASSEYLGGRDQETQYF. The DNA for the CDR3 is TGTGCCAGCAGTGAATACTTGGGAGGCAGGGACCAAGAGACCCAGTACTTC. Together with reference TRBV25-1 and TRBJ2-5, the CDR3 gives the full variable domain: EADIYQTPRYLVIGTGKKITLECSQTMGHDKMYWYQQDPGMELHLIHYSYGVNSTEKGDLSSESTVSRIRTEHFPLTLESARPSHTSQYLCASSEYLGGRDQETQYFGPGTRLLVL.

This clone is a singleton in its sample. DNA for the CDR3: TGCGCCAGCAGCCTCACCTTGCTTGGGGCGAACACTGAAGCTTTCTTT. This translates into CASSLTLLGANTEAFF. V gene TRBV5-1 combines with J gene TRBJ1-1; possibly TRBD1 for D (5 bases). Germline CDR1 SGHRS, CDR2 YFSETQ. Trimming pared 4 bases from V and 1 base from J, leaving 17 bases between. The CDR3 covers 16 residues. Full variable domain (rest looked up from reference TRBV5-1 and TRBJ1-1): KAGVTQTPRYLIKTRGQQVTLSCSPISGHRSVSWYQQTPGQGLQFLFEYFSETQRNKGNFPGRFSGRQFSNSRSEMNVSTLELGDSALYLCASSLTLLGANTEAFFGQGTRLTVV.

The chain combines TRBV6-1 with TRBJ2-7; TRBD1 matches at 7 bases. This CDR3 has 15 residues. Germline V gene data show CDR1 as MNHNS and CDR2 as SASEGT. Trimming at V came to 0 bases and at J to 5 bases, leaving 7 bases not matched to a gene. CDR3 coding DNA: TGTGCCAGCAGTGAAGCGTTAGGGACAGCCAACGAGCAGTACTTC. Amino acids: CASSEALGTANEQYF.

V usage is TRBV19 and J usage is TRBJ1-5, with 11 bases that match TRBD1. There are 19 residues in the CDR3. From germline, CDR1 is LNHDA and CDR2 SQIVND (reference sequence). Trimming cost V 3 bases and J 0 bases; bases outside gene matches: 10. The CDR3 DNA follows: TGTGCCAGTAGTATCCCGGGACAGGGGGTTTCCTATAGCAATCAGCCCCAGCATTTT. Encoded protein: CASSIPGQGVSYSNQPQHF.

The chain carries TRBV9 and TRBJ2-1; D unclear. This CDR3 contains 14 residues. Germline CDR1 is SGDLS and CDR2 is YYNGEE. Trimming removed 0 bases from V and 5 bases from J, with 9 bases in between. In DNA, the CDR3 is TGTGCCAGCAGCGTAGAGGAGATCCACAATGAGCAGTTCTTC. It encodes CASSVEEIHNEQFF. Together with reference TRBV9 and TRBJ2-1, the CDR3 gives the full variable domain: DSGVTQTPKHLITATGQRVTLRCSPRSGDLSVYWYQQSLDQGLQFLIQYYNGEERAKGNILERFSAQQFPDLHSELNLSSLELGDSALYFCASSVEEIHNEQFFGPGTRLTVL.

The chain joins TRBV7-8 to TRBJ2-7; TRBD1 matches 7 bases. J lost 1 base, V lost 0 bases, and 9 bases had no gene match. Germline CDR1 is SGHVS and CDR2 is FQNEAQ. The CDR3 spans 17 residues. The CDR3: CASSLAGLGTASYEQYF. In DNA form, the CDR3 reads TGTGCCAGCAGCTTAGCGGGGTTGGGGACAGCTTCCTACGAGCAGTACTTC.